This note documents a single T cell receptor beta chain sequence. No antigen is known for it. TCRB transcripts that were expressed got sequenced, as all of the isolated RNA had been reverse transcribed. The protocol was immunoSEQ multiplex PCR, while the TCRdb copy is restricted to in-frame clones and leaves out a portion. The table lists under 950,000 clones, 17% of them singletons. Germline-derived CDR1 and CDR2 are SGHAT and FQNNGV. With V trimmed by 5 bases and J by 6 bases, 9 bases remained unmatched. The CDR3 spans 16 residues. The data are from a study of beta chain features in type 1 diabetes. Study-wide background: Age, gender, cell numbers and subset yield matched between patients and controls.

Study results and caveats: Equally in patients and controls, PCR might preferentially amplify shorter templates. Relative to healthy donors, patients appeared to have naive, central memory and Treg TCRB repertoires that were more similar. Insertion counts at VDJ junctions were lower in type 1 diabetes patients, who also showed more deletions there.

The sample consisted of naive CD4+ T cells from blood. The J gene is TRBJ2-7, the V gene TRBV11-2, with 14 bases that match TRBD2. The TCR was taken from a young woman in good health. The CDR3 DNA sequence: TGTGCCAGCAGCCCAGGGACTAGCGGGAGATATCGCGAGCAGTACTTC. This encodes CASSPGTSGRYREQYF.